Shown below are 16 T cell receptor beta chains from a single sample sequenced in a study of blood T cell repertoires in COVID-19. Profiled with immunoSEQ multiplex PCR; TCRdb holds only in-frame clones, not every one. The sample holds 150,000 to 200,000 clones, around 87% seen once. What was sequenced was peripheral blood. The receptors derive from a woman of 80 years or more in a cohort sampled during active or convalescent COVID-19.

The chain joins TRBV4-1 to TRBJ2-1; 9 nucleotides match TRBD1. Looked up from germline, CDR1 is MGHRA and CDR2 is YSYEKL. This CDR3 region has 16 residues. V was clipped by 6 bases and J by 4 bases; unmatched bases: 10. The CDR3 region has the DNA TGCGCCAGCAGACAATCGTGGGGACAGGGTTACAATGAGCAGTTCTTC. Residues: CASRQSWGQGYNEQFF.

V and J are TRBV21-1 and TRBJ2-1; the D segment call TRBD1 is taken from the table without a DNA check. TRBV21-1 is noted as a pseudogene. CDR3 size: 15 residues. In DNA form, the CDR3 reads TGTGCCAGCAGCAGCAGGGGGCAAAACTACAATGAGCAGTTCTTC. It yields the protein CASSSRGQNYNEQFF.

The chain joins TRBV19 to TRBJ2-7, with TRBD1 as a possible D gene (5 bases). The V end lost 2 bases, the J end lost 2 bases, and 13 bases lay between the germline ends. Per the germline V gene, CDR1 is LNHDA and CDR2 is SQIVND (reference sequence). There are 15 residues in the CDR3. CDR3 in amino acids: CASSISVRGTYEQYV. CDR3 nucleotide sequence: TGTGCCAGTAGTATATCCGTAAGGGGAACCTACGAGCAGTACGTC.

The chain has TRBV28 and TRBJ1-2, with TRBD1 matching over 9 bases. The CDR3 consists of 14 residues. Trimming at V came to 5 bases and at J to 3 bases, leaving 4 bases not matched to a gene. Germline CDR1 and CDR2: MDHEN and SYDVKM. As DNA, the CDR3 is TGTGCCAGCAGTATACAGGGGGCGGACTATGGCTACACCTTC. Translation: CASSIQGADYGYTF.

The chain has TRBV6-5 and TRBJ2-5, with a weak D call TRBD2 (5 bases). The V gene lost 6 bases and the J gene lost 13 bases, with 21 bases spanning the gap. The CDR3 totals 13 residues. Germline CDR1 MNHEY, CDR2 SVGAGI. The CDR3 sequence: CASSSLGVDRGYF. As DNA, the CDR3 is TGTGCCAGCAGCTCGCTCGGGGTGGATCGGGGGTACTTC.

V is TRBV7-8 and J is TRBJ2-1; D possibly corresponds to TRBD2 (5 bases). The V end lost 0 bases, the J end lost 1 base, and 10 bases lay between the germline ends. Germline lookup yields CDR1 SGHVS and CDR2 FQNEAQ. CDR3 length: 16 amino acids. Written as DNA, the CDR3 is TGTGCCAGCAGCTTAGCTGGCCCGGGGTCCTACAATGAGCAGTTCTTC. Its translation: CASSLAGPGSYNEQFF.

This chain's CDR3 is CASYRVTFYGYTF. For the CDR3, the DNA is TGCGCCAGTTACAGGGTGACATTCTATGGCTACACCTTC. The chain is built from TRBV23-1 and TRBJ1-2, with D tentatively TRBD1 (6 bases). TRBV23-1 carries the ORF label, with uncertain function. Trimming cost V 9 bases and J 4 bases, with 15 bases left between them. The CDR3 spans 13 residues.

V gene TRBV12-5 combines with J gene TRBJ1-4; no reliable D call. The ends were cut back, 2 bases at V and 8 bases at J, with 3 bases in the middle. The CDR3 consists of 11 residues. Per germline, CDR1 LGHNT and CDR2 FRNRAP. The CDR3 nucleotides read TGTGCTAGTGGTTTGCGGGAAAAACTGTTTTTT. Amino acid sequence: CASGLREKLFF.

The rearrangement joins TRBV4-1 to TRBJ2-3; TRBD2 matches at 7 bases. The length of the CDR3 is 15 residues. From germline, CDR1 is MGHRA and CDR2 YSYEKL. After removal of 1 base from V and 6 bases from J, the junction contained 7 bases not matched to a gene. The chain's CDR3 is CASSQVGGSSDTQYF. CDR3 nucleotide sequence: TGCGCCAGCAGCCAAGTGGGCGGGAGTTCGGATACGCAGTATTTT.

This chain links TRBV5-1 with TRBJ2-6, with no clear D. Trimming left V 3 bases short and J 1 base short, with 5 bases between. CDR3 length equals 14 residues. Germline values: CDR1 SGHRS, CDR2 YFSETQ. CDR3 protein: CASSYKSGANVLTF. The CDR3 DNA sequence: TGCGCCAGCAGCTACAAGTCTGGGGCCAACGTCCTGACTTTC.

This chain uses TRBV10-3 with TRBJ1-5; no definite D call. Germline V gene sequence: CDR1 ENHRY, CDR2 SYGVKD. The CDR3 totals 15 residues. V gave up 7 bases and J gave up 1 base, with 14 bases separating them. This chain's CDR3 is CAITADPGSNQPQHF. CDR3 coding DNA: TGTGCCATCACCGCGGACCCGGGAAGCAATCAGCCCCAGCATTTT.

This clone has only one observation. The chain joins TRBV18 to TRBJ1-4; D unclear. The V gene's germline CDR1 is KGHSH and CDR2 LQKENI. This CDR3 spans 16 amino acids. The V gene lost 5 bases and the J gene lost 0 bases, with 13 bases spanning the gap. The DNA for the CDR3 is TGTGCCAGCTCAGGAGCGGAAATTTCAACTAATGAAAAACTGTTTTTT. This codes for CASSGAEISTNEKLFF.

The chain employs TRBV27 and TRBJ1-1, with D hard to call. The CDR3 contains 14 residues. Germline CDR1 reads MNHEY; CDR2 reads SMNVEV (reference sequence). V was trimmed by 2 bases and J by 2 bases, leaving 9 bases between them. The CDR3 DNA reads TGTGCCAGCAGTTTAGTGGGGAGAAACACTGAAGCTTTCTTT. Its translation is CASSLVGRNTEAFF.

The chain links TRBV30 to TRBJ2-5; 11 bases fit TRBD1. The junction had 2 bases not matched to a gene; V was cut back by 5 bases and J by 0 bases. The germline CDR1 and CDR2 sequences are GTSNPN and SVGIG (reference sequence). The CDR3 contains 14 residues. The DNA for the CDR3 is TGTGCCTGGGGACAGGGGGCATACCAAGAGACCCAGTACTTC. It specifies CAWGQGAYQETQYF.

This clone occurred once. This chain's CDR3 is CASSQDTRGYSPLHF. Written as DNA, the CDR3 is TGCGCCAGCAGCCAAGATACCAGGGGGTATTCACCCCTCCACTTT. The V call is TRBV4-3, the J call TRBJ1-6, with 7 bases identical to TRBD1. From germline, CDR1 is LGHNA and CDR2 YSLEER. The CDR3 has 15 residues. The trim removed 0 bases at V and 8 bases at J, leaving 4 bases unmatched.

This clone was seen a few times. The gene calls are TRBV7-2 and TRBJ1-4; possible D gene TRBD1, 5 bases. V was clipped by 0 bases and J by 8 bases, with 13 bases between them. The germline gives CDR1 SGHTA, CDR2 FQGNSA. This CDR3 contains 15 residues. For the CDR3, the DNA is TGTGCCAGCAGCTTAGCCCGGGGGAGTGGAGAAAAACTGTTTTTT. Translated, it gives CASSLARGSGEKLFF. The entire variable domain, with the rest obtained from reference TRBV7-2 and TRBJ1-4, is as follows: GAGVSQSPSNKVTEKGKDVELRCDPISGHTALYWYRQSLGQGLEFLIYFQGNSAPDKSGLPSDRFSAERTGGSVSTLTIQRTQQEDSAVYLCASSLARGSGEKLFFGSGTQLSVL.